The 5 T cell receptor beta chains below were found in one sample sequenced in a study of blood T cells in healthy people across ages. Alongside a J-beta primer mix, a sample-barcoded 5' primer served in a second PCR lasting about 7 to 12 cycles. TCRdb reanalysed the 5' RACE reads using MiXCR and keeps one entry per CDR3 protein. This repertoire shows 1.5 million or so distinct CDR3 sequences, approximately 43% found once; its top ten account for more than 4%. Material for sequencing was blood. The receptors come from a woman aged 18-35 years in good health.

This clonotype was found a few times. The chain links TRBV11-2 to TRBJ2-1; D is unclear. V gave up 1 base and J gave up 13 bases, with 8 bases separating them. CDR1 and CDR2 from the germline V gene are SGHAT and FQNNGV. This CDR3 has 11 residues. CDR3 sequence (DNA): TGTGCCAGCAGCTTAGCTCGAATACAGTTCTTC. Translating it yields CASSLARIQFF.

The chain combines TRBV12-3 or TRBV12-4 with TRBJ2-1, with TRBD2 identical over 11 bases. The CDR3 sequence is 14 residues long. The J segment lost 8 bases and the V segment lost 8 bases, leaving 8 bases of the junction unmatched. This CDR3 is CASRTSGSSDEQFF. The CDR3 bases are TGTGCCAGCCGAACTAGCGGGAGTAGTGATGAGCAGTTCTTC.

The chain joins TRBV5-1 to TRBJ2-7; D remains unclear. V gave up 0 bases and J gave up 2 bases, with 9 bases separating them. Looked up from germline, CDR1 is SGHRS and CDR2 is YFSETQ. The CDR3 has 14 residues. CDR3 DNA sequence: TGCGCCAGCAGCTTGGAGGACGGCGCCTACGAGCAGTACTTC. Residues: CASSLEDGAYEQYF.

This clonotype was counted a few times. The V call is TRBV9, the J call TRBJ1-1, with 7 bases aligning to TRBD1. The germline gives CDR1 SGDLS, CDR2 YYNGEE. The CDR3 contains 14 residues. With 3 bases clipped from V and 1 base from J, the junction kept 3 bases outside the gene matches. The CDR3 bases are TGTGCCAGCAGCGGGTCAGGGGGGAACACTGAAGCTTTCTTT. Protein: CASSGSGGNTEAFF.

The gene calls are TRBV9 and TRBJ2-5; D call uncertain. The germline V gene has CDR1 SGDLS and CDR2 YYNGEE. The V end was cut by 3 bases, the J end by 4 bases, with 10 bases between. The CDR3 loop spans 13 amino acids. CDR3 in DNA: TGTGCCAGCAGCGACCCAGTTTCAGAGACCCAGTACTTC. Its translation: CASSDPVSETQYF.